This T cell receptor (beta chain) was sequenced during a study of shared T cell receptors in the human thymus. The assay was immunoSEQ multiplex PCR, and TCRdb's table has in-frame clones only and misses some. The top ten hold more than 0.01% of the sample, which has 450,000 to 650,000 clones, more than 75% seen once. Germline CDR1 reads MNHNS; CDR2 reads SASEGT. The ends lost 9 bases at V and 0 bases at J; junction bases unmatched: 8. CDR3 length: 14 amino acids. The same data also contributed to another study, on human thymus T cells. From that second work: Resections removed during corrective heart surgery provided the thymus tissue used. The authors found apparently biased V and J gene usage in thymic and blood repertoires. Related research reported highly overlapping thymic repertoires among unrelated individuals.

The chain uses TRBV6-1 and TRBJ2-7; the match to TRBD2 covers 7 bases. This sequence was found in a boy in the first two years of life with a congenital heart defect. Sample: thymocytes. The CDR3 here is CASLGGIGSYEQYF. The CDR3 region has the DNA TGTGCCAGTTTGGGGGGGATAGGCTCCTACGAGCAGTACTTC.